This is a list of T cell receptor beta chains from one sample in a study of CD8 T cells in Susac syndrome. One entry per CDR3 protein results from TCRdb running MiXCR on the immunoSEQ multiplex PCR reads. The sample includes a few hundred thousand distinct CDR3 sequences, 85% to 90% of them seen just once. Source material: CD8+ T cells from PBMCs. These receptors were obtained from a human donor with multiple sclerosis. The CDR3 runs from the conserved cysteine through the conserved F or W. Each record gives: D gene, clone size, J gene, V gene, CDR3 protein, CDR3 DNA. The D gene is left open where the match is weak. Part of the rows lack a size; the others show once, few, many or a class for expanded clones.

D: -
size: -
J: TRBJ2-7
V: TRBV3-1
CDR3: CASNLLSSYEQYF
DNA: TGTGCCAGCAACCTGTTAAGCTCCTACGAGCAGTACTTC

D: -
size: -
J: TRBJ2-7
V: TRBV30
CDR3: CAWTGLRMDEQYF
DNA: TGTGCCTGGACGGGACTCCGCATGGACGAGCAGTACTTC

D: -
size: -
J: TRBJ2-2
V: TRBV6-1
CDR3: CASSESDSGELFF
DNA: TGTGCCAGCAGTGAATCGGATTCCGGGGAGCTGTTTTTT

D: TRBD2
size: -
J: TRBJ2-3
V: TRBV6-5
CDR3: CASSSLGLAGVWAQYF
DNA: TGTGCCAGCAGTTCTCTGGGACTAGCGGGAGTTTGGGCGCAGTATTTT

D: -
size: -
J: TRBJ2-5
V: TRBV27
CDR3: CASSFFPLDRQETQYF
DNA: TGTGCCAGCAGTTTCTTTCCTCTCGACAGGCAGGAGACCCAGTACTTC

D: -
size: few
J: TRBJ2-1
V: TRBV4-1
CDR3: CASSRSGTYNEQFF
DNA: TGCGCCAGCAGCCGTAGCGGCACCTACAATGAGCAGTTCTTC

D: TRBD1
size: -
J: TRBJ2-3
V: TRBV28
CDR3: CASSSWTGGTDTQYF
DNA: TGTGCCAGCAGTTCCTGGACAGGCGGCACAGATACGCAGTATTTT

D: -
size: -
J: TRBJ2-1
V: TRBV30
CDR3: CAWSVPTGIGYNEQFF
DNA: TGTGCCTGGAGTGTACCTACAGGGATCGGCTACAATGAGCAGTTCTTC

D: -
size: once
J: TRBJ2-5
V: TRBV28
CDR3: CASWRSGKETQYF
DNA: TGTGCCAGCTGGAGGTCAGGGAAGGAGACCCAGTACTTC

D: -
size: -
J: TRBJ1-1
V: TRBV4-1
CDR3: CASSQEADSRTEAFF
DNA: TGCGCCAGCAGCCAAGAGGCGGACAGTAGGACTGAAGCTTTCTTT

D: -
size: -
J: TRBJ1-2
V: TRBV27
CDR3: CASSSPDSWERGYTF
DNA: TGTGCCAGCAGTTCCCCCGACTCGTGGGAAAGGGGCTACACCTTC

D: TRBD1
size: -
J: TRBJ1-4
V: TRBV6-5
CDR3: CASSPGTGFEKLFF
DNA: TGTGCCAGCAGTCCCGGGACAGGGTTTGAAAAACTGTTTTTT

D: -
size: -
J: TRBJ2-7
V: TRBV29-1
CDR3: CSVASRGDTYEQYF
DNA: TGCAGCGTCGCGAGTCGGGGGGACACCTACGAGCAGTACTTC

D: TRBD1
size: -
J: TRBJ1-2
V: TRBV25-1
CDR3: CASSDRKDRGTTNYGYTF
DNA: TGTGCCAGCAGTGATCGAAAAGACAGGGGGACCACTAACTATGGCTACACCTTC

D: TRBD1
size: -
J: TRBJ2-1
V: TRBV6-5
CDR3: CASTDRVKVDEQFF
DNA: TGTGCCAGCACCGACAGGGTTAAGGTGGATGAGCAGTTCTTC

D: -
size: few
J: TRBJ1-1
V: TRBV2
CDR3: CASLGGTEAFF
DNA: TGTGCCAGCTTAGGGGGGACTGAAGCTTTCTTT

D: -
size: -
J: TRBJ1-2
V: TRBV13
CDR3: CASSLEGGDPNYGYTF
DNA: TGTGCCAGCAGCTTAGAAGGCGGGGATCCTAACTATGGCTACACCTTC

D: -
size: once
J: TRBJ2-1
V: TRBV3-1
CDR3: CASSQDFYLNNEQFF
DNA: TGTGCCAGCAGCCAAGATTTCTATCTCAACAATGAGCAGTTCTTC

D: -
size: -
J: TRBJ2-5
V: TRBV5-8
CDR3: CASSLGTANLETQYF
DNA: TGTGCCAGCAGCTTGGGGACGGCCAACCTAGAGACCCAGTACTTC

D: -
size: -
J: TRBJ2-3
V: TRBV7-6
CDR3: CASSLFSGQPYTDTQYF
DNA: TGTGCCAGCAGCTTATTTTCCGGACAGCCATACACAGATACGCAGTATTTT

D: -
size: -
J: TRBJ1-1
V: TRBV6-5
CDR3: CASGFGDRTEAFF
DNA: TGTGCCAGCGGTTTCGGGGATCGCACTGAAGCTTTCTTT

D: -
size: -
J: TRBJ1-1
V: TRBV9
CDR3: CASSVGGAGHTEAFF
DNA: TGTGCCAGCAGCGTAGGGGGGGCTGGTCACACTGAAGCTTTCTTT

D: TRBD2
size: once
J: TRBJ2-7
V: TRBV20-1
CDR3: CSARGLAGDHEQYF
DNA: TGCAGTGCTAGAGGGCTAGCGGGGGACCACGAGCAGTACTTC

D: -
size: -
J: TRBJ2-1
V: TRBV4-1
CDR3: CASSQVLGSEQFF
DNA: TGCGCCAGCAGCCAAGTACTAGGCAGTGAGCAGTTCTTC

D: -
size: -
J: TRBJ1-1
V: TRBV30
CDR3: CAWSPRTDLNTEAFF
DNA: TGTGCCTGGAGTCCTCGGACGGACCTGAACACTGAAGCTTTCTTT

D: TRBD2
size: -
J: TRBJ2-3
V: TRBV7-2
CDR3: CASSLGRTSVFTDTQYF
DNA: TGTGCCAGCAGCTTAGGTCGGACTAGCGTGTTCACAGATACGCAGTATTTT

D: TRBD1
size: -
J: TRBJ1-1
V: TRBV7-6
CDR3: CASSPTGALEAFF
DNA: TGTGCCAGCAGCCCAACAGGGGCTCTGGAAGCTTTCTTT

D: -
size: -
J: TRBJ2-3
V: TRBV15
CDR3: CATMRGMSNTQYF
DNA: TGTGCCACCATGAGGGGAATGAGTAATACGCAGTATTTT

D: -
size: -
J: TRBJ1-1
V: TRBV27
CDR3: CASSSYGNTEAFF
DNA: TGTGCCAGCAGTTCGTACGGGAACACTGAAGCTTTCTTT

D: -
size: -
J: TRBJ1-1
V: TRBV7-9
CDR3: CASSLESRETFF
DNA: TGTGCCAGCAGCTTAGAAAGCCGTGAAACTTTCTTT

D: -
size: -
J: TRBJ1-2
V: TRBV10-3
CDR3: CASLGGPYGYTF
DNA: TGTGCCTCCCTTGGAGGCCCCTATGGCTACACCTTC

D: -
size: -
J: TRBJ1-4
V: TRBV7-9
CDR3: CASSIVGSGHFNEKLFF
DNA: TGTGCCAGCAGCATAGTTGGTTCCGGTCACTTTAATGAAAAACTGTTTTTT

D: -
size: -
J: TRBJ2-7
V: TRBV13
CDR3: CASRGGTTYEQYF
DNA: TGTGCCAGCAGGGGCGGGACAACCTACGAGCAGTACTTC

D: TRBD1
size: -
J: TRBJ1-5
V: TRBV10-3
CDR3: CATSTDRGASGSNQPQHF
DNA: TGTGCCACCTCGACCGACAGGGGAGCGTCGGGTAGCAATCAGCCCCAGCATTTT

D: TRBD2
size: -
J: TRBJ2-1
V: TRBV10-3
CDR3: CAISESTSGPRMAFF
DNA: TGTGCCATCAGTGAGTCTACTAGCGGGCCGAGGATGGCGTTCTTC

D: -
size: -
J: TRBJ1-6
V: TRBV12-3/TRBV12-4
CDR3: CASSLRGDDSPLHF
DNA: TGTGCCAGCAGCCTCCGGGGGGATGATTCACCCCTCCACTTT

D: -
size: -
J: TRBJ2-2
V: TRBV27
CDR3: CASSLPNTGELFF
DNA: TGTGCCAGCAGTTTACCCAACACCGGGGAGCTGTTTTTT

D: -
size: -
J: TRBJ2-1
V: TRBV4-1
CDR3: CASSQETGQRHNEQFF
DNA: TGCGCCAGCAGCCAGGAGACAGGCCAAAGGCACAATGAGCAGTTCTTC

D: -
size: few
J: TRBJ2-7
V: TRBV25-1
CDR3: CASSHDEQYF
DNA: TGTGCCAGCAGTCACGACGAGCAGTACTTC

D: -
size: -
J: TRBJ1-1
V: TRBV30
CDR3: CASVRAMNTEAFF
DNA: TGTGCCTCAGTGAGGGCCATGAACACTGAAGCTTTCTTT

D: -
size: -
J: TRBJ1-2
V: TRBV28
CDR3: CASRGSFDGTAISNYGYTF
DNA: TGTGCCAGCAGGGGATCTTTCGACGGGACGGCCATTTCTAACTATGGCTACACCTTC

D: -
size: -
J: TRBJ1-1
V: TRBV15
CDR3: CATSSYRDGNMNTEAFF
DNA: TGTGCCACCAGCAGTTACCGGGACGGGAATATGAACACTGAAGCTTTCTTT

D: TRBD1
size: -
J: TRBJ1-2
V: TRBV18
CDR3: CASSPWDRGTYGYTF
DNA: TGTGCCAGCTCACCCTGGGACAGGGGAACCTATGGCTACACCTTC

D: TRBD2
size: -
J: TRBJ2-1
V: TRBV6-5
CDR3: CASSYKVWQAGGPGNEQFF
DNA: TGTGCCAGCAGTTACAAAGTCTGGCAAGCGGGAGGGCCGGGCAATGAGCAGTTCTTC

D: TRBD2
size: -
J: TRBJ2-3
V: TRBV20-1
CDR3: CSARDQERELNTQYF
DNA: TGCAGTGCTAGAGATCAGGAGCGGGAGCTCAATACGCAGTATTTT

D: TRBD2
size: -
J: TRBJ2-5
V: TRBV7-9
CDR3: CASSLVREGQETQYF
DNA: TGTGCCAGCAGCTTAGTAAGGGAGGGCCAAGAGACCCAGTACTTC

D: -
size: -
J: TRBJ2-2
V: TRBV25-1
CDR3: CASSEYYGNTGELFF
DNA: TGTGCCAGCAGTGAATACTACGGGAACACCGGGGAGCTGTTTTTT

D: -
size: once
J: TRBJ2-7
V: TRBV30
CDR3: CAWTLGREQYF
DNA: TGTGCCTGGACCCTGGGGCGGGAGCAGTACTTC

D: TRBD1
size: -
J: TRBJ2-7
V: TRBV3-1
CDR3: CASSPSTDRDEQYF
DNA: TGTGCCAGCAGCCCTTCCACGGACAGGGACGAGCAGTACTTC

D: -
size: once
J: TRBJ2-7
V: TRBV4-1
CDR3: CASSRADDSLYEQYF
DNA: TGCGCCAGCAGCCGAGCTGATGACAGCCTATACGAGCAGTACTTC

D: -
size: -
J: TRBJ2-1
V: TRBV19
CDR3: CASSTRGKEVYNEQFF
DNA: TGTGCCAGTAGTACCCGGGGAAAAGAAGTCTACAATGAGCAGTTCTTC